The rows below give T cell receptor beta chains drawn from one sample of a study of monozygotic twins with inflammatory bowel disease. One entry per CDR3 protein, without DNA, is what TCRdb gives after re-calling the 5' RACE reads. The sample is made up of 200,000 to 250,000 distinct CDR3 sequences, and the top ten hold less than 9% of it. Sequencing was carried out using blood. The source of these receptors is a human donor with ulcerative colitis or Crohn's disease, or a healthy co-twin of an affected twin (not recorded which). CDR3s include the opening cysteine and the closing phenylalanine or tryptophan. Each record gives: J gene, V gene, CDR3 protein.

TRBJ1-4 TRBV2 CASSGGQGGEKLFF
TRBJ2-5 TRBV28 CASSLLLAGLQETQYF
TRBJ1-1 TRBV29-1 CSVVRNRGTEAFF
TRBJ2-3 TRBV3-1 CASSDLAGGPSDTQYF
TRBJ1-1 TRBV27 CASSLSNLANTEAFF
TRBJ2-3 TRBV4-2 CASSQERPRGPVTGTDTQYF
TRBJ2-1 TRBV30 CAWSVMGNEQFF
TRBJ2-7 TRBV5-1 CASSPQGNYEQYF
TRBJ2-5 TRBV3-1 CASSQQKGTQYF
TRBJ2-6 TRBV7-2 CASSLQGISLSANVLTF
TRBJ2-5 TRBV6-5 CASSVRGARGETQYF
TRBJ2-1 TRBV2 CASSDQTAAGAVYREQFF
TRBJ2-7 TRBV15 CATRPGQSYEQYF
TRBJ2-6 TRBV7-9 CASSVQRSSGVNVLTF
TRBJ1-5 TRBV30 CAWGQTPSNQPQHF
TRBJ2-2 TRBV28 CASSLWYGANTGELFF
TRBJ2-3 TRBV20-1 CSARDIGEISTDTQYF
TRBJ2-5 TRBV18 CASSPARETQYF
TRBJ2-1 TRBV5-1 CASSGGGEQFF
TRBJ1-2 TRBV5-1 CASRYSDNYGYTF
TRBJ2-6 TRBV20-1 CSAPGLAGAYSGANVLTF
TRBJ2-3 TRBV4-1 CASSQGLATQYF
TRBJ2-5 TRBV12-3/TRBV12-4 CASSLRRSSQETQYF
TRBJ2-1 TRBV6-2/TRBV6-3 CASSPQRTSGKNEQFF